This T cell receptor beta chain was recorded in a study of shared clonotypes between healthy human individuals. Regarding the study as a whole: Rarefaction curves obtained for sorted subsets showed sequencing incomplete despite large depth.

About this clone: Antigen unknown.

The V gene lost 2 bases and the J gene lost 4 bases, with 21 bases spanning the gap. Germline CDR1 SGHKS, CDR2 YYEKEE (reference sequence). The CDR3 loop spans 17 amino acids. In the naive CD8 group, cells lacked CD45RO and were positively selected for CCR7, so terminally differentiated effector memory CD45RA+ cells were left out. Over several immunoSEQ plates, each subset's genomic DNA was distributed in even portions. The method was immunoSEQ multiplex PCR; TCRdb's version includes in-frame clones alone and lacks a portion of them. The repertoire holds about 800,000 clones, with 90% to 98% as singletons.

The sample was naive CD8+ T cells sorted from blood. V usage is TRBV5-5 and J usage is TRBJ1-2; D is uncertain. The source is a man aged 30 to 45 in good health. The CDR3 region is CASSLDSLTESFYGYTF. The CDR3 nucleotides are TGTGCCAGCAGCTTAGATTCTCTCACAGAGAGCTTCTATGGCTACACCTTC.